The 17 T cell receptor beta chains listed next were all sequenced from one sample in a study of blood T cell repertoires in COVID-19. Libraries were prepared by immunoSEQ multiplex PCR; TCRdb keeps only in-frame clonotypes and omits some of them. The table lists around 280,000 clones, 85% to 90% of them singletons. Sequenced sample: peripheral blood. Receptors originate from a man aged 70 or older with acute or convalescent COVID-19.

This clone appeared a single time. This rearrangement joins TRBV10-3 to TRBJ2-7; TRBD1 might be the D (6 bases). The CDR3 contains 14 residues. Trimming removed 4 bases at V and 6 bases at J, with 16 bases between. Germline lookup yields CDR1 ENHRY and CDR2 SYGVKD. Written as DNA, the CDR3 is TGTGCCATCAGTGTAACGAGGGGGTCGGGCGAGCAGTACTTC. Protein sequence: CAISVTRGSGEQYF.

The chain joins TRBV7-7 to TRBJ1-5, with 11 nucleotides matching TRBD1. The CDR3 has 19 amino acids. V dropped 5 bases and J dropped 0; count of bases not matched to a gene: 12. Germline assignment: CDR1 SSHAT and CDR2 FNYEAQ (reference sequence). The CDR3: CASSRPGTGGYFSNQPQHF. The CDR3 DNA sequence: TGTGCCAGCAGCCGACCCGGGACAGGGGGTTATTTTAGCAATCAGCCCCAGCATTTT. Variable domain in full (rest from reference TRBV7-7 and TRBJ1-5): GAGVSQSPRYKVTKRGQDVTLRCDPISSHATLYWYQQALGQGPEFLTYFNYEAQPDKSGLPSDRFSAERPEGSISTLTIQRTEQRDSAMYRCASSRPGTGGYFSNQPQHFGDGTRLSIL.

The V and J genes are TRBV6-5 and TRBJ2-7; D is unclear. Deletions cut 4 bases from V and 5 bases from J, with 12 bases between. Germline V CDR1 and CDR2: MNHEY, SVGAGI. This CDR3 is 13 amino acids long. CDR3 sequence (DNA): TGTGCCAGCAGTTCCCGAGAGCGTCACGAGCAGTACTTC. Amino acids: CASSSRERHEQYF.

This clone was seen only a few times. The V gene is TRBV2, the J gene TRBJ1-3; 11 positions agree with TRBD1. This CDR3 has 15 amino acids. Germline CDR1 and CDR2: SNHLY and FYNNEI. J lost 2 bases, V lost 4 bases, and 1 base had no gene match. CDR3 nucleotide sequence: TGTGCCAGCAGTGGGGACAGGGGGACTGGAAACACCATATATTTT. Translated: CASSGDRGTGNTIYF.

The chain carries TRBV18 and TRBJ2-1, with D possibly being TRBD2 (6 bases). Germline V lookup: CDR1 KGHSH, CDR2 LQKENI. Trimming stripped 6 bases from V and 7 bases from J, with 10 bases between. The CDR3 covers 12 residues. The CDR3 is CASSQSGNEQFF. The CDR3 bases are TGTGCCAGCTCCCAAAGCGGGAATGAGCAGTTCTTC.

The genes are TRBV6-2 or TRBV6-3 and TRBJ2-2, with 9 bases that match TRBD1. Germline assignment: CDR1 MNHEY and CDR2 SVGEGT. V shed 5 bases and J 3 bases; nucleotides not matched to a gene: 4. This CDR3 is 15 amino acids long. For the CDR3, the DNA is TGTGCCAGCAGTGGCGACAGGGGGGACACCGGGGAGCTGTTTTTT. It specifies CASSGDRGDTGELFF.

This sequence joins TRBV28 and TRBJ1-2, with D perhaps TRBD1 (5 bases). The germline CDR1 and CDR2 sequences are MDHEN and SYDVKM. The CDR3 is 14 residues long. V was shortened by 3 bases and J by 2 bases, with 10 bases between the two germline ends. The CDR3, as DNA: TGTGCCAGCAGTTTGGCGGGGGTGAACTATGGCTACACCTTC. It is translated as CASSLAGVNYGYTF.

This clone was recorded only once. The gene calls are TRBV7-2 and TRBJ2-7, with 11 bases lining up with TRBD1. V trimming: 5 bases; J trimming: 4 bases; junction bases outside the gene matches: 10. The CDR3 has 16 amino acids. CDR1 and CDR2 (germline): SGHTA, FQGNSA. CDR3 coding DNA: TGTGCCAGCAGCAGGCCCCCGGGACAGGGGGGGTACGAGCAGTACTTC. Amino acids: CASSRPPGQGGYEQYF.

The V gene is TRBV3-1 (or the pseudogene TRBV3-2), the J gene TRBJ2-4; 11 bases fit TRBD2. The CDR3 consists of 13 residues. V lost 4 bases, J lost 7 bases, and 0 bases stayed unmatched. Germline V CDR1 and CDR2: LGHDT, YNNKEL (reference sequence). CDR3 DNA sequence: TGTGCCAGCAGCCTAGCGGGAGGGAACATTCAGTACTTC. Its protein product is CASSLAGGNIQYF.

J is TRBJ1-6 and V is TRBV30, with D tentatively TRBD1 (5 bases). The V end was cut by 0 bases, the J end by 10 bases, with 16 bases between. The CDR3 spans 15 residues. Germline V gene lookup returns CDR1 GTSNPN and CDR2 SVGIG (reference sequence). CDR3 in DNA: TGTGCCTGGAGTGTACCGCCAGGGTTGGGGTCACCCCTCCACTTT. As protein: CAWSVPPGLGSPLHF.

This clone was counted once. This chain connects TRBV7-2 to TRBJ2-3, with 8 bases fitting TRBD1. V trimming: 2 bases; J trimming: 6 bases; junction bases outside the gene matches: 4. CDR3 length equals 14 residues. CDR1 and CDR2 from the germline V gene are SGHTA and FQGNSA. The chain's CDR3 is CASSLRRTGDTQYF. Here the CDR3 DNA reads TGTGCCAGCAGCTTAAGAAGGACAGGGGATACGCAGTATTTT.

Details on this clone: Other DNA sequences in this sample translate to the same CDR3. This rearrangement joins TRBV18 to TRBJ1-1; D is uncertain. CDR1 is KGHSH and CDR2 is LQKENI in the germline V gene. This CDR3 is built from 13 residues. The germline V and J ends were trimmed by 3 bases and 1 base, with 6 bases remaining between them. The CDR3 reads CASSPRGNTEAFF. The CDR3 region has the DNA TGTGCCAGCTCACCTCGAGGGAACACTGAAGCTTTCTTT.

The chain recombines TRBV2 with TRBJ2-1; 7 positions match TRBD2. Germline-derived CDR1 and CDR2 are SNHLY and FYNNEI. V shed 7 bases, J shed 5 bases, and the junction held 8 bases outside the gene matches. This CDR3 has 14 residues. CDR3 protein: CASTWREFDNEQFF. CDR3 coding DNA: TGTGCCAGCACCTGGCGGGAGTTTGACAATGAGCAGTTCTTC. Supplemented by reference TRBV2 and TRBJ2-1, the full variable domain reads EPEVTQTPSHQVTQMGQEVILRCVPISNHLYFYWYRQILGQKVEFLVSFYNNEISEKSEIFDDQFSVERPDGSNFTLKIRSTKLEDSAMYFCASTWREFDNEQFFGPGTRLTVL.

The rearrangement uses TRBV7-9 and TRBJ1-2; D is unclear. Germline assignment: CDR1 SEHNR and CDR2 FQNEAQ (reference sequence). V was clipped by 0 bases and J by 10 bases, with 9 bases between them. CDR3 length: 12 residues. The CDR3: CASSLAERYYTF. The CDR3 DNA sequence: TGTGCCAGCAGCTTAGCGGAGAGGTACTACACCTTC.

The chain has TRBV27 and TRBJ1-6, with D maybe TRBD1 (5 bases). Trimming removed 3 bases at V and 13 bases at J, with 19 bases between. CDR3 length equals 15 residues. The germline V gene encodes CDR1 MNHEY and CDR2 SMNVEV (reference sequence). The chain's CDR3 is CASSFLRGGRYPLHF. The CDR3 bases are TGTGCCAGCAGTTTTTTACGGGGGGGACGGTATCCCCTCCACTTT.

The gene calls are TRBV6-5 and TRBJ2-1; tentatively, D is TRBD1 (6 bases). CDR1 MNHEY and CDR2 SVGAGI come from the germline V gene. This CDR3 is 13 amino acids long. Trimming stripped 6 bases from V and 6 bases from J, with 12 bases between. The CDR3 sequence is CASRPDSFNEQFF. The DNA for the CDR3 is TGTGCCAGCAGGCCGGACAGCTTCAATGAGCAGTTCTTC.

This sequence joins TRBV5-4 and TRBJ1-4; 10 positions agree with TRBD1. Germline V gene data show CDR1 as SGHNT and CDR2 as YYREEE (reference sequence). The CDR3 loop spans 16 amino acids. V lost 0 bases, J lost 11 bases, and 10 bases stayed unmatched. The CDR3 bases are TGTGCCAGCAGCTTGGCCAATCCCCGGACAGGGGGGAAACTGTTTTTT. It translates to CASSLANPRTGGKLFF.